This T cell receptor (beta chain) derives from a study of Graves' ophthalmopathy and Graves' hyperthyroidism. Amplification targeted the TCR beta CDR3 regions, with RNA transcripts as the source material. First-round RT-PCR with HTBI primers preceded a second-round multiplex PCR. TCRdb passed the multiplex PCR reads through MiXCR, listing each CDR3 protein once. The sample shows a few hundred thousand distinct CDR3 sequences, about 35% of them seen only once. Study-level points and caveats: Blood was where most expanded thyroid clonotypes above 0.001 frequency also turned up. A model built from 13 signatures distinguished ophthalmopathy from stable hyperthyroidism with approximately 90% sensitivity and 81.08% specificity.

V dropped 0 bases and J dropped 4 bases, with 8 bases sitting between them. This CDR3 is built from 13 residues. Germline V CDR1 and CDR2: SGHRS, YFSETQ. There are many counts of this clonotype. Its target is unknown. V gene TRBV5-1 combines with J gene TRBJ2-7, with D unclear. This TCR came from an adult man with Graves' hyperthyroidism. Sequenced input: peripheral blood or thyroid tissue (not recorded which). For the CDR3, the DNA is TGCGCCAGCAGCTTGGACCGACCGTACGAGCAGTACTTC. It specifies CASSLDRPYEQYF.